These T cell receptor beta chains were read from a single sample in a study of cytotoxic CD8 clonotypes in ibrutinib-treated CLL. The method was immunoSEQ multiplex PCR; TCRdb's version includes in-frame clones alone and lacks a portion of them. The table has 150,000 to 200,000 clones, roughly 88% seen once. This sample comprised PBMCs, obtained at disease progression, from a patient treated with ibrutinib. The source of these receptors is a human donor with chronic lymphocytic leukemia. Each CDR3 is given with its conserved first and last residue. D genes are given only for firm matches. Rows may omit the clone size; those that give it use once, few, many or a size class.

TRBJ1-5	TRBV9	TRBD1	NA	CASSVTGGNQPQHF	TGTGCCAGCAGCGTAACAGGGGGCAATCAGCCCCAGCATTTT
TRBJ1-1	TRBV5-1	TRBD1	NA	CASSLLGRGQGMNTEAFF	TGCGCCAGCAGCTTATTGGGGAGGGGACAGGGAATGAACACTGAAGCTTTCTTT
TRBJ2-1	TRBV11-1	NA	NA	CASSLDRSSYNEQFF	TGTGCCAGCAGCTTAGACAGGAGCTCCTACAATGAGCAGTTCTTC
TRBJ2-2	TRBV27	NA	once	CASSIPTGELFF	TGTGCCAGCAGCATCCCCACCGGGGAGCTGTTTTTT
TRBJ2-3	TRBV5-1	NA	NA	CASSFSSASTDTQYF	TGCGCCAGCAGCTTTTCTTCGGCGTCCACAGATACGCAGTATTTT
TRBJ2-5	TRBV7-2	TRBD2	NA	CASSFTLAAARGTQYF	TGTGCCAGCAGCTTCACACTAGCGGCCGCCAGAGGGACCCAGTACTTC
TRBJ2-3	TRBV6-5	TRBD2	once	CASRTTSGSSVTQYF	TGTGCCAGCAGGACAACTAGCGGGAGTTCCGTTACGCAGTATTTT
TRBJ2-2	TRBV9	NA	NA	CASSVDGANLNTGELFF	TGTGCCAGCAGCGTGGACGGGGCTAACTTGAACACCGGGGAGCTGTTTTTT
TRBJ2-3	TRBV7-2	NA	NA	CASSLAFSVGASDTQYF	TGTGCCAGCAGCTTAGCATTTTCTGTGGGCGCCTCAGATACGCAGTATTTT
TRBJ2-3	TRBV6-4	NA	once	CAKTRQGLRNTDTQYF	TGTGCCAAAACTAGGCAGGGGCTCAGAAACACAGATACGCAGTATTTT
TRBJ2-5	TRBV30	NA	NA	CAWSGEIETQYF	TGTGCCTGGAGTGGGGAAATCGAGACCCAGTACTTC
TRBJ2-7	TRBV29-1	NA	NA	CSVADDSIYEQYF	TGCAGCGTTGCTGATGACAGCATCTACGAGCAGTACTTC
TRBJ2-7	TRBV29-1	TRBD1	NA	CSVGDRGYEQYF	TGCAGCGTAGGGGACAGGGGCTACGAGCAGTACTTC
TRBJ2-3	TRBV7-9	NA	NA	CASSFVADTQYF	TGTGCCAGCAGCTTTGTGGCAGATACGCAGTATTTT
TRBJ1-5	TRBV15	TRBD1	NA	CATGTDNQPQHF	TGTGCCACCGGGACAGATAATCAGCCCCAGCATTTT
TRBJ2-7	TRBV6-5	NA	NA	CASHAAAGYEQYF	TGTGCCAGCCATGCGGCGGCGGGCTACGAGCAGTACTTC
TRBJ2-5	TRBV6-5	NA	few	CASGDLVQETQYF	TGTGCCAGCGGGGACCTAGTACAAGAGACCCAGTACTTC
TRBJ2-1	TRBV7-9	NA	NA	CASSFSGIHEQFF	TGTGCCAGCAGCTTCAGCGGTATCCATGAGCAGTTCTTC
TRBJ1-1	TRBV5-1	NA	NA	CASSLRGNTEAFF	TGCGCCAGCAGCTTGAGGGGGAACACTGAAGCTTTCTTT
TRBJ1-4	TRBV4-3	NA	NA	CASSQRTLASTNEKLFF	TGCGCCAGCAGCCAGCGTACACTGGCGTCAACTAATGAAAAACTGTTTTTT
TRBJ2-5	TRBV18	NA	few	CASLSRGIIQETQYF	TGTGCCAGCCTATCCCGGGGGATAATCCAAGAGACCCAGTACTTC
TRBJ1-5	TRBV15	NA	NA	CATSRDDQPQHF	TGTGCCACCAGCAGAGATGATCAGCCCCAGCATTTT
TRBJ1-5	TRBV7-8	TRBD1	NA	CASSSLTGGNQPQHF	TGTGCCAGCAGCTCACTCACAGGGGGCAATCAGCCCCAGCATTTT
TRBJ2-3	TRBV10-2	NA	NA	CASSEWGGSTDTQYF	TGCGCCAGCAGTGAGTGGGGCGGTAGCACAGATACGCAGTATTTT
TRBJ1-3	TRBV9	NA	NA	CHLGVGCRNTIYF	TGCCACCTTGGGGTGGGATGCAGAAACACCATATATTTT
TRBJ2-5	TRBV5-6	NA	NA	CASSFDGLGGETQYF	TGTGCCAGCAGCTTTGACGGTCTGGGGGGAGAGACCCAGTACTTC
TRBJ1-1	TRBV12-2	NA	NA	CASPTYGANTEAFF	TGTGCAAGTCCTACTTACGGGGCGAACACTGAAGCTTTCTTT
TRBJ2-3	TRBV9	NA	NA	CASSAPTDTQYF	TGTGCCAGCAGCGCCCCCACAGATACGCAGTATTTT
TRBJ1-1	TRBV5-1	TRBD1	once	CASSSQGQNTEAFF	TGCGCCAGCAGCTCACAGGGGCAGAACACTGAAGCTTTCTTT
TRBJ2-1	TRBV7-9	TRBD1	NA	CASGDQGALSEQFF	TGTGCCAGCGGAGACCAGGGGGCGCTCAGTGAGCAGTTCTTC
TRBJ2-5	TRBV19	NA	NA	CASSMNREETQYF	TGTGCCAGTAGTATGAACCGCGAGGAGACCCAGTACTTC
TRBJ1-4	TRBV27	NA	NA	CASTEGPGRDEKLFF	TGTGCCAGCACCGAAGGCCCTGGCAGGGACGAAAAACTGTTTTTT
TRBJ2-7	TRBV27	TRBD2	once	CASSLSGTSVKYEQYF	TGTGCCAGCAGTTTATCGGGGACTAGCGTAAAGTACGAGCAGTACTTC
TRBJ1-5	TRBV2	NA	once	CASSDPGINQPQHF	TGTGCCAGCAGTGACCCGGGTATTAATCAGCCCCAGCATTTT
TRBJ2-7	TRBV4-2	NA	NA	CASSQERARARYEQYF	TGTGCCAGCAGCCAAGAGAGGGCTAGAGCCCGCTACGAGCAGTACTTC
TRBJ2-1	TRBV11-3	TRBD2	NA	CASSPGLADNEQFF	TGTGCCAGCAGCCCGGGACTAGCGGACAATGAGCAGTTCTTC
TRBJ2-2	TRBV11-1	NA	NA	CASSLEPYTGELFF	TGTGCCAGCAGCTTAGAACCCTACACCGGGGAGCTGTTTTTT
TRBJ2-7	TRBV7-3	NA	NA	CASSPNSGFPYEQYF	TGTGCCAGCAGCCCAAATTCCGGGTTCCCCTACGAGCAGTACTTC
TRBJ2-1	TRBV11-2	TRBD2	NA	CASSLPFRRGNEQFF	TGTGCCAGCAGCCTCCCCTTTCGGCGGGGGAATGAGCAGTTCTTC
TRBJ2-7	TRBV2	NA	NA	CASTPGRSSYEQYF	TGTGCCAGCACCCCCGGAAGGAGCTCCTACGAGCAGTACTTC
TRBJ1-5	TRBV6-1	NA	few	CASSDGAGNQPQHF	TGTGCCAGCAGTGATGGGGCAGGTAATCAGCCCCAGCATTTT
TRBJ1-1	TRBV7-2	NA	NA	CASSFPMNTEAFF	TGTGCCAGCAGCTTCCCAATGAACACTGAAGCTTTCTTT